The T cell receptor beta chain described here comes from a study of T cells in Graves' hyperthyroidism and ophthalmopathy. The study, taken as a whole, reports: Patients with ophthalmopathy were separated from those with stable hyperthyroidism by a 13 V-J model. Most clonotypes that expanded in the thyroid above 0.001 also showed up in blood.

The V gene end was trimmed by 6 bases and the J gene end by 3 bases; junction bases not matched to a gene: 9. CDR1 is SGHRS and CDR2 is YFSETQ in the germline V gene. This CDR3 comprises 14 residues. Comment on this clonotype: The antigen is unknown.

PBMCs were obtained from 10 ml fresh peripheral blood. The source material, RNA transcripts, was used to amplify TCR beta CDR3 regions. Carried out on the TCR CDR3, a first-round RT-PCR used the HTBI primer set. TCRdb ran MiXCR on the multiplex PCR reads and lists one entry per CDR3 protein. The table records 450,000 to 500,000 distinct CDR3 sequences, less than 25% of them present only once. The gene calls are TRBV5-1 and TRBJ2-7; 7 bases are shared with TRBD1. Material: blood. The clonotype was recovered from a woman in her 70s with Graves' ophthalmopathy. CDR3 in amino acids: CASTPGGKVYEQYF. In DNA form, the CDR3 reads TGCGCCAGCACCCCAGGGGGTAAGGTCTACGAGCAGTACTTC.